This TCR beta chain was identified in a study of identifying expanded T cells in peripheral blood. TCRdb's table, derived via immunoSEQ multiplex PCR, lists solely in-frame clones and lacks some. Among 65,000 to 95,000 clones, 70% to 90% were seen once, and the ten largest hold 7.3%. Trimming cost V 6 bases and J 6 bases, with 18 bases left between them. This CDR3 has 14 residues. CDR1 and CDR2 from the germline V gene are SGDLS and YYNGEE. The clonotype was recovered from a person aged 18 to 75 in good health. The specimen sequenced was blood. The chain joins TRBV9 to TRBJ1-2; TRBD1 might be the D (6 bases). The CDR3 loop is CASTRGQVIDGYTF. The CDR3 DNA follows: TGTGCCAGCACCAGGGGTCAAGTTATTGATGGCTACACCTTC.